The present entry profiles one T cell receptor beta chain with its context. Antigen: not known. The data were taken from a study of cytomegalovirus exposure and HLA in healthy donors. This table comes from immunoSEQ multiplex PCR, and its TCRdb copy is limited to in-frame clones, with some not included. The sample has roughly 100,000 clones; 85% to 90% are singletons. Overall study findings and caveats: There were about 160 TCR beta chains listed as cytomegalovirus-associated.

The donors formed part of the approximately 120-subject validation cohort, distinct from the approximately 670-subject first cohort. CDR3 length equals 16 residues. The germline gives CDR1 SNHLY, CDR2 FYNNEI. With 2 bases clipped from V and 1 base from J, the junction kept 7 bases outside the gene matches. This sequence originates from a woman younger than 30 in good health and CMV-seropositive. Source material: PBMCs. The rearrangement links TRBV2 to TRBJ1-1; 7 bases map to TRBD1. CDR3 DNA: TGTGCCAGCAGTGAATCGACAGGGTTGGCGAACACTGAAGCTTTCTTT. Translation: CASSESTGLANTEAFF. Drawing the rest from reference TRBV2 and TRBJ1-1, the complete variable domain is EPEVTQTPSHQVTQMGQEVILRCVPISNHLYFYWYRQILGQKVEFLVSFYNNEISEKSEIFDDQFSVERPDGSNFTLKIRSTKLEDSAMYFCASSESTGLANTEAFFGQGTRLTVV.